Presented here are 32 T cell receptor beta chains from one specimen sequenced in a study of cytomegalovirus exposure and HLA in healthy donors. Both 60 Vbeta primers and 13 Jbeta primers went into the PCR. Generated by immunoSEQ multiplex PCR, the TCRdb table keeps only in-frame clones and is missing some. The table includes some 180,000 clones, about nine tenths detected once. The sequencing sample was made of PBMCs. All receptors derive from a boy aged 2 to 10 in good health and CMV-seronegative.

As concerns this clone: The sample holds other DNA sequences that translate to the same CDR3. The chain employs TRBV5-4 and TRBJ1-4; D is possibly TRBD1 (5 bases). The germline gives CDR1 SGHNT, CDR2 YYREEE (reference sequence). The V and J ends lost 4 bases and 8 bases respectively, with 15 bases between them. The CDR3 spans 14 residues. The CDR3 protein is CASSKGQGREKLFF. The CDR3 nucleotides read TGTGCCAGCAGCAAGGGGCAGGGTAGGGAAAAACTGTTTTTT.

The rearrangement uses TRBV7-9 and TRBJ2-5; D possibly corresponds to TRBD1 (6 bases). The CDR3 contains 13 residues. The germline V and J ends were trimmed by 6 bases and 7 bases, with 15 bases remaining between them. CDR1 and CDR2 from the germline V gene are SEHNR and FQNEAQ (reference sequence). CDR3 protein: CASSRSQGGTQYF. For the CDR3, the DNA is TGTGCCAGCAGTCGGTCCCAAGGGGGGACCCAGTACTTC.

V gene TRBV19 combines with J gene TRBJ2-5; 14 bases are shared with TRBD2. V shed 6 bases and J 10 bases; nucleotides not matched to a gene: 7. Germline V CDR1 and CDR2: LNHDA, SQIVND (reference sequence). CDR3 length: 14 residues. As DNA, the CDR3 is TGTGCCAGTAGCAGGACTAGCGGGAGGATAGACCAGTACTTC. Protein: CASSRTSGRIDQYF.

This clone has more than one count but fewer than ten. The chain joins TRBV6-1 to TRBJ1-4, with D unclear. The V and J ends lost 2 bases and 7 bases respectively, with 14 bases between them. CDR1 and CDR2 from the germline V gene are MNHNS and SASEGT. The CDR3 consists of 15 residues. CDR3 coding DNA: TGTGCCAGCAGTGAAAAAACTCCCCTAGGTGAAAAACTGTTTTTT. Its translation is CASSEKTPLGEKLFF.

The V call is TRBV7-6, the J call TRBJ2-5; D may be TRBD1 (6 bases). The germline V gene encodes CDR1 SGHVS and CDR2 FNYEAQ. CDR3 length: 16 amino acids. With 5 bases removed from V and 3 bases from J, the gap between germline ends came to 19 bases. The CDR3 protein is CASSATLDSPKETQYF. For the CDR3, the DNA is TGTGCCAGCAGCGCCACATTGGACAGCCCTAAAGAGACCCAGTACTTC.

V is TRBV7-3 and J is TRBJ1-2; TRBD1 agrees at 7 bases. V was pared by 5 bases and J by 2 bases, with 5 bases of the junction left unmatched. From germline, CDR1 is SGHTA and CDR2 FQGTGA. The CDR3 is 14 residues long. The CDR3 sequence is CASSLTGRNYGYTF. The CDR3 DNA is TGTGCCAGCAGCCTGACAGGGCGCAACTATGGCTACACCTTC.

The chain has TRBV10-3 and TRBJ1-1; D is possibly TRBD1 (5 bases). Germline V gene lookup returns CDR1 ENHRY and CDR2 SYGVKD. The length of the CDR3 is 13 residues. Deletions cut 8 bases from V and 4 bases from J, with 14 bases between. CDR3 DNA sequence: TGTGCCATCCAATCGGGGGGTGGCACTGAAGCTTTCTTT. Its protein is CAIQSGGGTEAFF.

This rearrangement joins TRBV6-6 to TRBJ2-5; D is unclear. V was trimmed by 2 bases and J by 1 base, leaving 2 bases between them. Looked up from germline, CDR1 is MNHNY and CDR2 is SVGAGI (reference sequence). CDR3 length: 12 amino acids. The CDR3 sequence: CASSYRQETQYF. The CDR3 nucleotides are TGTGCCAGCAGTTACCGCCAAGAGACCCAGTACTTC.

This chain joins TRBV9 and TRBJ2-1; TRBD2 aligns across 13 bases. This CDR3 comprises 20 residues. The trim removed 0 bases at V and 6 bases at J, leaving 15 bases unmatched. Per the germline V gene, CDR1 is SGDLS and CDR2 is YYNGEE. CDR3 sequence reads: CASSVGTSGRASRRANEQFF. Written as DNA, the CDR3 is TGTGCCAGCAGCGTAGGGACTAGCGGGAGAGCTAGTAGACGGGCCAATGAGCAGTTCTTC.

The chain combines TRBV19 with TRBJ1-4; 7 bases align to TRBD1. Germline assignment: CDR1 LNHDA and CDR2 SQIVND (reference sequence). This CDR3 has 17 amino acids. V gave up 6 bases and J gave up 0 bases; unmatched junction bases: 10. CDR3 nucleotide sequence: TGTGCCAGTAGGTCCAGGGGGTCCTCCGCAACTAATGAAAAACTGTTTTTT. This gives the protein CASRSRGSSATNEKLFF.

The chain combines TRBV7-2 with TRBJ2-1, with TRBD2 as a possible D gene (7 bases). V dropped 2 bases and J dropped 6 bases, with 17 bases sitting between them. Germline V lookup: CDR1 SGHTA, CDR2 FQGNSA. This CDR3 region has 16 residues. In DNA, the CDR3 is TGTGCCAGCAGCTTAACGTTTGGGGGGGGGCTCAATGAGCAGTTCTTC. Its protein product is CASSLTFGGGLNEQFF.

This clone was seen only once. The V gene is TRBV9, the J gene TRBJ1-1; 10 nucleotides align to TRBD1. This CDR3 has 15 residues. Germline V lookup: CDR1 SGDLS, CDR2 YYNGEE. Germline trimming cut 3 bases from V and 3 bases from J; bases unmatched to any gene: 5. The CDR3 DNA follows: TGTGCCAGCAGCGAGAAGACAGGGGGCCACACTGAAGCTTTCTTT. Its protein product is CASSEKTGGHTEAFF. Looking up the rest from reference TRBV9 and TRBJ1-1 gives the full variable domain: DSGVTQTPKHLITATGQRVTLRCSPRSGDLSVYWYQQSLDQGLQFLIQYYNGEERAKGNILERFSAQQFPDLHSELNLSSLELGDSALYFCASSEKTGGHTEAFFGQGTRLTVV.

CDR3 DNA sequence: TGTGCCAGCACCGACGGGACAGGGACGGGCGAGCAGTACTTC. Its translation is CASTDGTGTGEQYF. V usage is TRBV28 and J usage is TRBJ2-7; TRBD1 agrees at 9 bases. In germline, CDR1 is MDHEN, CDR2 SYDVKM. The CDR3 has 14 residues. Trimming took 7 bases from V and 6 from J; bases not matched to a gene: 10.

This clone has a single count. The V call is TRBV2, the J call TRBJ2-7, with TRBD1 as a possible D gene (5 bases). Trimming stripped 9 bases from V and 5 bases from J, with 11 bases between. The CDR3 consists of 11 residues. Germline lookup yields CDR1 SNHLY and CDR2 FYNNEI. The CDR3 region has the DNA TGTGCCAGGGGGCCTAGGGACGAGCAGTACTTC. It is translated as CARGPRDEQYF.

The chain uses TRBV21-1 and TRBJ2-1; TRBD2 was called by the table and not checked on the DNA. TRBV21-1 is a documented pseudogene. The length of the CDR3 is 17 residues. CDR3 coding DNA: TGTGCCAGCAGCAAAGAGTACGGGGGGCCGTACTACAATGAGCAGTTCTTC. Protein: CASSKEYGGPYYNEQFF.

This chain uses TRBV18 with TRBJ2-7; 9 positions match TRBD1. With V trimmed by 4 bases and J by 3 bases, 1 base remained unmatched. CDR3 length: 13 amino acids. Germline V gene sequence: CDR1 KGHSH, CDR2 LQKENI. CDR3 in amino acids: CASSRGQGYEQYF. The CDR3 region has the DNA TGTGCCAGCTCACGGGGACAGGGCTACGAGCAGTACTTC.

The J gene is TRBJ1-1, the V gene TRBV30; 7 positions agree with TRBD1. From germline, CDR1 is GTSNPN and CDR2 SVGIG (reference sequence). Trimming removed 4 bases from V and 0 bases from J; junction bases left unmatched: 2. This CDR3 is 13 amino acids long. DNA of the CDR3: TGTGCCTGGATGACAGGGTTGAACACTGAAGCTTTCTTT. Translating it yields CAWMTGLNTEAFF.

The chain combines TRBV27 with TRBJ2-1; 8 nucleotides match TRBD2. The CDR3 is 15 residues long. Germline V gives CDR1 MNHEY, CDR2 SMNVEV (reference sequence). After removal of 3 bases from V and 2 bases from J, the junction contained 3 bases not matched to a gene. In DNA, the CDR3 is TGTGCCAGCAGTTTGAGCGGGGGTGCCTACAATGAGCAGTTCTTC. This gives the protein CASSLSGGAYNEQFF.

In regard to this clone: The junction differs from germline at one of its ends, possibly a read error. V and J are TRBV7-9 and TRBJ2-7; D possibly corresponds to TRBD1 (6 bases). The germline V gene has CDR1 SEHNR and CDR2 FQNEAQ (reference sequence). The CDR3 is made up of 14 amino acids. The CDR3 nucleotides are TGTTCCAGCAGCTTAGTAACAGGGCCCTACGAGCAGTACTTC. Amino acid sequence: CSSSLVTGPYEQYF.

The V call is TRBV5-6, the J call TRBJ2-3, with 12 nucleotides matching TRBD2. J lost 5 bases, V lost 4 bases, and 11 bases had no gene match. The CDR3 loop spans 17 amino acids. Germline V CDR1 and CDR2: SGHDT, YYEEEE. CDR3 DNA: TGTGCCAGCAGCGTGGGTTCTAGCGGGAGGGCCGAAGATACGCAGTATTTT. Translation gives CASSVGSSGRAEDTQYF.

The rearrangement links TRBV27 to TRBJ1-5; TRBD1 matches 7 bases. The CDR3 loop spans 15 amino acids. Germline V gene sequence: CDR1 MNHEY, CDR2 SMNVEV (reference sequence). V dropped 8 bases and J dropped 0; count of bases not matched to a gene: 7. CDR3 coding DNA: TGTGCCAGCCAGAACAGGGGATATAGCAATCAGCCCCAGCATTTT. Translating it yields CASQNRGYSNQPQHF.

CDR3 sequence reads: CASRDTSGVFYEQYF. In DNA form, the CDR3 reads TGCGCCAGCAGGGATACTAGCGGGGTCTTCTACGAGCAGTACTTC. The V and J genes are TRBV10-2 and TRBJ2-7, with 10 bases lining up with TRBD2. This CDR3 contains 15 residues. The ends lost 6 bases at V and 3 bases at J; junction bases unmatched: 8. Germline V gene lookup returns CDR1 WSHSY and CDR2 SAAADI.

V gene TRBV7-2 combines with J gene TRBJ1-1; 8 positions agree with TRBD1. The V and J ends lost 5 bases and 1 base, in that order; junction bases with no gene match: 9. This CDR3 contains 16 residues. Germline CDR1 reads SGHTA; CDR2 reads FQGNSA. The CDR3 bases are TGTGCCAGCAGCCCGCGGACAGGGTCAACGAACACTGAAGCTTTCTTT. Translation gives CASSPRTGSTNTEAFF.

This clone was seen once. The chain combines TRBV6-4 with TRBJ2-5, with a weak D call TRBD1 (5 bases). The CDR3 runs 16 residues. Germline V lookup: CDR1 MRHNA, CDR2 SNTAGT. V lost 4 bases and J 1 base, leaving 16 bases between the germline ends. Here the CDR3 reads CASSVFLGDLQETQYF. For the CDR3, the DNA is TGTGCCAGCAGTGTCTTTTTAGGGGATCTCCAAGAGACCCAGTACTTC.

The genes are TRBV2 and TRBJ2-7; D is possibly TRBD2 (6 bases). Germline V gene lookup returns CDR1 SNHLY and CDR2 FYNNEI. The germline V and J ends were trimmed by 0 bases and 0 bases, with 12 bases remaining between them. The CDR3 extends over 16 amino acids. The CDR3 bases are TGTGCCAGCAGTGAAGCGCGGGGACTTACCTCCTACGAGCAGTACTTC. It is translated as CASSEARGLTSYEQYF.

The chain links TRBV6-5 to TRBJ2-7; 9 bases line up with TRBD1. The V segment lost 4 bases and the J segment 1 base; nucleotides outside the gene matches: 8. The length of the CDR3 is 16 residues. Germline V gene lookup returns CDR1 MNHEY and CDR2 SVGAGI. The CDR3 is CASSSTGTGLSYEQYF. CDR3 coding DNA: TGTGCCAGCAGTTCGACCGGGACAGGGTTATCCTACGAGCAGTACTTC.

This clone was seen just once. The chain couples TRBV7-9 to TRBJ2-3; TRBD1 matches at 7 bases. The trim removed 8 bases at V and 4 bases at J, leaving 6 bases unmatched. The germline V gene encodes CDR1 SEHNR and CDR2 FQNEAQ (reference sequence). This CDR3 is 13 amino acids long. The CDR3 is CASHRQGADTQYF. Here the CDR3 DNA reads TGTGCCAGCCATAGACAGGGCGCAGATACGCAGTATTTT.

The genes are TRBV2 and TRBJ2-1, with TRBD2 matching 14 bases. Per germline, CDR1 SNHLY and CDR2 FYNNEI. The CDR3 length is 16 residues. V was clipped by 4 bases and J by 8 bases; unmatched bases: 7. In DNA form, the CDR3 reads TGTGCCAGCAGTGGTCCACCGGGACTAGCGGGGGATGAGCAGTTCTTC. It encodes CASSGPPGLAGDEQFF.

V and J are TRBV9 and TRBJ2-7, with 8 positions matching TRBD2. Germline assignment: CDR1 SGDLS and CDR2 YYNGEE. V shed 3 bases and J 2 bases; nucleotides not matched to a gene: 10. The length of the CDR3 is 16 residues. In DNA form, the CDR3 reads TGTGCCAGCAGCGAGACCTCGGGGGGGGCTGCCTACGAGCAGTACTTC. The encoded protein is CASSETSGGAAYEQYF.

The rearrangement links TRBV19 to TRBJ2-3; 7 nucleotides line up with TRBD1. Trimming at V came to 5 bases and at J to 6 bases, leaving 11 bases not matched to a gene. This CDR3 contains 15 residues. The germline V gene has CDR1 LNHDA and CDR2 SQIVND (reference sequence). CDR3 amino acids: CASSPETGILDTQYF. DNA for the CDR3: TGTGCCAGTAGTCCGGAGACAGGGATTTTGGATACGCAGTATTTT.

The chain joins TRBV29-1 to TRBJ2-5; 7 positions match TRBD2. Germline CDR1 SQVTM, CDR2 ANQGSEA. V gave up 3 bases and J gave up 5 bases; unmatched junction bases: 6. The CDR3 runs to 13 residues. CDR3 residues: CSVDWEGSETQYF. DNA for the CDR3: TGCAGCGTTGATTGGGAGGGTAGCGAGACCCAGTACTTC.

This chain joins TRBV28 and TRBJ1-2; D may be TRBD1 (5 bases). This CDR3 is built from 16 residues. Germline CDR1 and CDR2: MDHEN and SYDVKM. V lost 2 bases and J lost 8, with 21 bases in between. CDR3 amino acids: CASSLTTLTVKSGYTF. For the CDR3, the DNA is TGTGCCAGCAGTTTAACTACCCTGACAGTCAAAAGCGGCTACACCTTC.